These 29 T cell receptor beta chains share one sample of origin, sequenced in a study of response to subunit inactivated influenza vaccine (dated by TCRdb to between 2018 and 2020). Library preparation used RT-PCR. The run used an Illumina HiSeq 2500. TCRdb cleaned the public reads at Q25 with fastp, built clones with MiXCR and kept in-frame beta chains. Here each entry gathers all rows of one CDR3 protein and keeps the most common genes and DNA. This sample lists about 570,000 distinct CDR3 sequences; around 10% were detected once. The ten biggest clones cover 11% of the sample. These sequences were also reported in another study, on T cells expressing NK-cell markers. The second source states: TCR beta cDNA libraries were made by 5'RACE template switching that added a universal primer site and unique molecular identifiers.

The sample here was PBMCs from blood, taken on the day of vaccination. The source of these receptors is a middle-aged man who received an inactivated influenza vaccine. Donor details come from another sample of the same person, matched by shared clones.

This clonotype was observed many times. This chain connects TRBV18 to TRBJ1-1; D perhaps matches TRBD1 (5 bases). CDR1 is KGHSH, CDR2 LQKENI, per germline. The germline V and J ends were trimmed by 3 bases and 3 bases, with 17 bases remaining between them. The CDR3 consists of 16 residues. The CDR3 region has the DNA TGTGCCAGCTCACCCGGGGGAGGAGGGGTGCACACTGAAGCTTTCTTT. It is translated as CASSPGGGGVHTEAFF.

V usage is TRBV10-2 and J usage is TRBJ2-7; TRBD2 matches 12 bases. The CDR3 has 14 amino acids. J gave up 1 base and V 8 bases, and 3 bases lay outside the gene matches. From germline, CDR1 is WSHSY and CDR2 SAAADI. The CDR3 region is CASGGLAGSYEQYF. Here the CDR3 DNA reads TGCGCCAGCGGCGGACTAGCGGGGTCCTACGAGCAGTACTTC.

This clonotype was seen a handful of times. The genes are TRBV30 and TRBJ1-2; 8 positions match TRBD1. The CDR3 totals 16 residues. Germline trimming cut 8 bases from V and 4 bases from J; bases unmatched to any gene: 18. CDR1 and CDR2 (germline): GTSNPN, SVGIG (reference sequence). CDR3 nucleotide sequence: TGTGCCAGAACGAGGACAGGGCGGATTGAGCCCTATGGCTACACCTTC. This sequence encodes CARTRTGRIEPYGYTF.

This chain uses TRBV10-3 with TRBJ2-1; 9 bases agree with TRBD2. The CDR3 runs 16 residues. V trimming: 1 base; J trimming: 2 bases; junction bases outside the gene matches: 3. Germline V gives CDR1 ENHRY, CDR2 SYGVKD. The CDR3 nucleotides read TGTGCCATCAGTGAGTGGGCTAGCGGGACCTACAATGAGCAGTTCTTC. This translates into CAISEWASGTYNEQFF.

A note on this clonotype: One end of the junction does not line up with germline, which may come from a read error. V is TRBV11-1 and J is TRBJ2-1; 8 bases are shared with TRBD1. The CDR3 length is 12 residues. The germline V gene encodes CDR1 SGHAT and CDR2 FQDESV (reference sequence). CDR3 loop: CASSEGQAGALF. CDR3 coding DNA: TGTGCCAGCAGCGAGGGACAGGCGGGTGCCCTCTTC.

The rearrangement joins TRBV11-2 to TRBJ2-1; no definite D call. Germline V CDR1 and CDR2: SGHAT, FQNNGV. The CDR3 sequence is 12 residues long. Trimming left V 3 bases short and J 12 bases short, with 12 bases between. In DNA form, the CDR3 reads TGTGCCAGCAGCTTGGGCAGAGCGTCGCAGTTCTTC. It encodes CASSLGRASQFF.

V usage is TRBV12-3 or TRBV12-4 and J usage is TRBJ2-7, with 10 bases aligning to TRBD2. There are 14 residues in the CDR3. The V segment lost 6 bases and the J segment 6 bases; nucleotides outside the gene matches: 8. The CDR3 protein is CASRKAGGDFEQYF. DNA of the CDR3: TGTGCCAGCAGGAAAGCGGGGGGGGACTTCGAGCAGTACTTC.

This clonotype has more than one count but fewer than ten. The V call is TRBV24-1, the J call TRBJ2-5, with D perhaps being TRBD1 or TRBD2 (5 bases each). This CDR3 spans 16 amino acids. Germline-derived CDR1 and CDR2 are KGHDR and SFDVKD. V was pared by 4 bases and J by 4 bases, with 18 bases between. The CDR3 reads CATSDMGVDRGETQYF. CDR3 nucleotides: TGTGCCACCAGTGACATGGGGGTTGATAGGGGAGAGACCCAGTACTTC.

The chain employs TRBV5-1 and TRBJ2-1; 10 nucleotides match TRBD2. Trimming removed 2 bases from V and 2 bases from J; junction bases left unmatched: 4. Germline lookup yields CDR1 SGHRS and CDR2 YFSETQ. The CDR3 has 16 amino acids. CDR3 sequence: CASSFSGGSPYNEQFF. The DNA for the CDR3 is TGCGCCAGCAGCTTTAGCGGGGGGTCCCCCTACAATGAGCAGTTCTTC.

The J gene is TRBJ2-1, the V gene TRBV4-1, with D possibly matching TRBD1 (9 bases). V was shortened by 1 base and J by 7 bases, with 23 bases between the two germline ends. Germline CDR1 MGHRA, CDR2 YSYEKL. The CDR3 consists of 18 residues. CDR3: CASSQGRGGTGLGNEQFF. The CDR3, as DNA: TGCGCCAGCAGCCAAGGCCGGGGGGGGACAGGGCTGGGAAATGAGCAGTTCTTC.

This clonotype showed up just a few times. The chain combines TRBV7-2 with TRBJ2-5, with a possible D match to TRBD2 (8 bases). In germline, CDR1 is SGHTA, CDR2 FQGNSA. CDR3 length equals 16 residues. Trimming stripped 4 bases from V and 4 bases from J, with 19 bases between. CDR3 region: CASSSQGGSGRETQYF. In DNA form, the CDR3 reads TGTGCCAGCAGCTCCCAGGGGGGGAGCGGGAGAGAGACCCAGTACTTC.

Ten or more counts support this clonotype. The gene calls are TRBV2 and TRBJ1-5; D is possibly TRBD1 (6 bases). V was clipped by 8 bases and J by 5 bases, with 13 bases between them. Germline CDR1 SNHLY, CDR2 FYNNEI. The CDR3 sequence is 13 residues long. In DNA, the CDR3 is TGTGCCAGCCACCGACAGGAAGATCAGCCCCAGCATTTT. It codes for CASHRQEDQPQHF.

The gene calls are TRBV19 and TRBJ2-7, with D maybe TRBD2 (6 bases). CDR3 length: 14 residues. Trimming took off 3 bases at V and 5 bases at J, with 14 bases between the two ends. Germline V CDR1 and CDR2: LNHDA, SQIVND (reference sequence). CDR3 loop: CASSIGLSRNEQYF. The CDR3 nucleotides are TGTGCCAGTAGTATTGGACTATCTCGAAACGAGCAGTACTTC.

The sample holds a few counts of this clonotype. The rearrangement links TRBV19 to TRBJ2-3, with 8 bases aligning to TRBD1. With V trimmed by 3 bases and J by 3 bases, 5 bases remained unmatched. This CDR3 contains 15 residues. Looked up from germline, CDR1 is LNHDA and CDR2 is SQIVND (reference sequence). CDR3 loop: CASSIGRGRTDTQYF. The CDR3 DNA reads as TGTGCCAGTAGTATCGGCAGGGGGCGGACAGATACGCAGTATTTT.

This clonotype turned up a few times. V usage is TRBV12-3 or TRBV12-4 and J usage is TRBJ1-5; D is ambiguous. CDR3 size: 13 residues. Trimming removed 5 bases from V and 5 bases from J, with 10 bases in between. CDR3 DNA sequence: TGTGCCAGCAGTGGTGGGCAATATCAGCCCCAGCATTTT. Translated, it gives CASSGGQYQPQHF.

This clonotype was seen many times. This sequence joins TRBV12-3 or TRBV12-4 and TRBJ2-3; TRBD1 aligns across 7 bases. This CDR3 spans 14 amino acids. J lost 6 bases, V lost 6 bases, and 9 bases had no gene match. CDR3 sequence (DNA): TGTGCCAGCAGCCTACAGGGGAACCGTGATACGCAGTATTTT. Protein sequence: CASSLQGNRDTQYF.

This clonotype showed up just a few times. The chain couples TRBV4-1 to TRBJ1-2; D uncertain. V shed 0 bases and J shed 4 bases, with 12 bases lying between them. The CDR3 spans 15 residues. Per the germline V gene, CDR1 is MGHRA and CDR2 is YSYEKL. The DNA for the CDR3 is TGCGCCAGCAGCCAAGACTTGGCGGTCACCTATGGCTACACCTTC. The encoded protein is CASSQDLAVTYGYTF.

This clonotype has a handful of counts. J is TRBJ2-4 and V is TRBV28, with D unresolved. This CDR3 has 14 residues. V was trimmed by 7 bases and J by 3 bases, leaving 13 bases between them. Per the germline V gene, CDR1 is MDHEN and CDR2 is SYDVKM. The CDR3 spells CASTVGLDKNIQYF. CDR3 nucleotides: TGTGCCAGCACGGTGGGTTTGGACAAAAACATTCAGTACTTC.

At least ten counts were recorded for this clonotype. The chain has TRBV29-1 and TRBJ2-2; D is unclear. The CDR3 consists of 14 residues. Trimming took 6 bases from V and 2 from J, leaving 13 bases between them. CDR1 and CDR2 (germline): SQVTM, ANQGSEA. CDR3 sequence (DNA): TGCAGCGTGGCAGAGACACCTAACACCGGGGAGCTGTTTTTT. As protein: CSVAETPNTGELFF.

This clonotype was counted at least ten times. The chain has TRBV7-2 and TRBJ2-2, with 11 bases identical to TRBD2. This CDR3 region has 14 residues. V trimming: 5 bases; J trimming: 7 bases; junction bases outside the gene matches: 3. Germline loops: CDR1 SGHTA, CDR2 FQGNSA. In nucleotides, the CDR3 is TGTGCCAGCAGCCCGGGACTAGCGGTCGGGGAGCTGTTTTTT. Translation: CASSPGLAVGELFF.

This clonotype has just a few counts. The rearrangement joins TRBV18 to TRBJ1-2; 7 bases agree with TRBD1. This CDR3 spans 16 amino acids. J was trimmed by 3 bases and V by 2 bases; bases with no gene match: 9. CDR1 KGHSH and CDR2 LQKENI come from the germline V gene. In DNA, the CDR3 is TGTGCCAGCTCACCAAAAGTGGGACAGACAGACTATGGCTACACCTTC. As protein: CASSPKVGQTDYGYTF. The full variable domain, rest sourced from reference TRBV18 and TRBJ1-2, is NAGVMQNPRHLVRRRGQEARLRCSPMKGHSHVYWYRQLPEEGLKFMVYLQKENIIDESGMPKERFSAEFPKEGPSILRIQQVVRGDSAAYFCASSPKVGQTDYGYTFGSGTRLTVV.

This clonotype was recorded a few times. V and J are TRBV5-1 and TRBJ2-1; TRBD2 matches 8 bases. With V trimmed by 0 bases and J by 3 bases, 2 bases remained unmatched. CDR1 is SGHRS, CDR2 YFSETQ, per germline. The CDR3 loop spans 15 amino acids. CDR3 sequence (DNA): TGCGCCAGCAGCTTGGACGGGACTAGCTACAATGAGCAGTTCTTC. As protein: CASSLDGTSYNEQFF.

The chain carries TRBV23-1 and TRBJ2-5; 11 nucleotides match TRBD2. TRBV23-1 is recorded as an ORF, its role being uncertain. The length of the CDR3 is 19 residues. V gave up 7 bases and J gave up 3 bases; unmatched junction bases: 19. The CDR3, as DNA: TGCGCCAGCACACTAGCGGGAGCCCTGTCCCCCGGTCTAAAAGAGACCCAGTACTTC. Encoded protein: CASTLAGALSPGLKETQYF.

The chain is built from TRBV4-3 and TRBJ1-2; D is unclear. The CDR3 runs to 15 residues. Germline V CDR1 and CDR2: LGHNA, YSLEER. Trimming removed 1 base from V and 4 bases from J, with 13 bases in between. CDR3 coding DNA: TGCGCCAGCAGCCAAGCCCACGGAGGGCTCTATGGCTACACCTTC. Translation gives CASSQAHGGLYGYTF.

The chain joins TRBV12-3 or TRBV12-4 to TRBJ1-3, with D unresolved. V was cut by 6 bases and J by 2 bases, with 8 bases left in between. CDR3 length: 13 residues. The CDR3 region has the DNA TGTGCCAGCAGCATCAGTACTGGAAACACCATATATTTT. Translated, it gives CASSISTGNTIYF.

This clonotype has a count of ten or more. The chain has TRBV10-3 and TRBJ1-5, with a weak D call TRBD1 (6 bases). The CDR3 length is 12 residues. The germline CDR1 and CDR2 sequences are ENHRY and SYGVKD. The V and J ends lost 0 bases and 16 bases respectively, with 13 bases between them. The CDR3 DNA follows: TGTGCCATCAGTGAGTCGGGGGGCGCCTCTCATTTT. This sequence encodes CAISESGGASHF.

This clonotype was observed a few times. The V call is TRBV12-3 or TRBV12-4, the J call TRBJ1-4, with D maybe TRBD1 (6 bases). The CDR3 length is 15 residues. V lost 5 bases and J lost 5, with 15 bases in between. CDR3 sequence: CASSLSTGRNEKLFF. The DNA for the CDR3 is TGTGCCAGCAGTCTCTCGACAGGACGGAATGAAAAACTGTTTTTT.

The chain links TRBV5-1 to TRBJ1-1, with 9 bases matching TRBD1. The CDR3 has 18 residues. Trimming removed 4 bases from V and 1 base from J; junction bases left unmatched: 14. Germline V gene sequence: CDR1 SGHRS, CDR2 YFSETQ. CDR3 nucleotide sequence: TGCGCCAGCAGCCCTCCAGGACAGGGGTCACCTCCGAACACTGAAGCTTTCTTT. Translation gives CASSPPGQGSPPNTEAFF.

In this sample, this clonotype turned up a few times. This chain joins TRBV7-2 and TRBJ2-5, with D perhaps TRBD1 (5 bases). The CDR3 runs 15 residues. Trimming removed 2 bases from V and 7 bases from J, with 17 bases in between. Germline V CDR1 and CDR2: SGHTA, FQGNSA. CDR3 region: CASSLNPGSFGTQYF. CDR3 bases: TGTGCCAGCAGCTTAAACCCAGGGTCTTTCGGGACCCAGTACTTC.